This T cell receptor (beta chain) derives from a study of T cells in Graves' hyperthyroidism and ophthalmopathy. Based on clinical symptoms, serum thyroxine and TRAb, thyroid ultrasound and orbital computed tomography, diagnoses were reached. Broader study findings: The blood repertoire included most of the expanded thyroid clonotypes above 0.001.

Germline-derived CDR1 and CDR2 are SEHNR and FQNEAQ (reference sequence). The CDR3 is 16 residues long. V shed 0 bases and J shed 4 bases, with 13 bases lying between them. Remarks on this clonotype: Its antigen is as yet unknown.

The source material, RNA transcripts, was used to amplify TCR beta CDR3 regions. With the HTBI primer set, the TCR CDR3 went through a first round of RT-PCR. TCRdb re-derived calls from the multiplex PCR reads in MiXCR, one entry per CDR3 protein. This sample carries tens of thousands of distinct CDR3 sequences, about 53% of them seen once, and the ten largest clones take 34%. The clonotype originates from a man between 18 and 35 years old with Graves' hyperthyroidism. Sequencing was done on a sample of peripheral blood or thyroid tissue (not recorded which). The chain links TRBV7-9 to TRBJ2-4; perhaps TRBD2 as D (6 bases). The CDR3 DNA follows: TGTGCCAGCAGCTTAGCTCCCCGGGAGTGGAAAAACATTCAGTACTTC. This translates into CASSLAPREWKNIQYF. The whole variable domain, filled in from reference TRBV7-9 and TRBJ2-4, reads DTGVSQNPRHKITKRGQNVTFRCDPISEHNRLYWYRQTLGQGPEFLTYFQNEAQLEKSRLLSDRFSAERPKGSFSTLEIQRTEQGDSAMYLCASSLAPREWKNIQYFGAGTRLSVL.